Detailed here is one T cell receptor (beta chain). Germline assignment: CDR1 MRHNA and CDR2 SNTAGT. V shed 0 bases and J shed 0 bases, with 9 bases lying between them. This CDR3 has 16 amino acids. This sample was included in a study of shared T cell receptors in the human thymus. The protocol was immunoSEQ multiplex PCR, while the TCRdb copy is restricted to in-frame clones and leaves out a portion. Of 700,000 or so clones in the sample, approximately 85% were seen once. These sequences were also reported in another study, on human thymus T cells. That study adds: Thymic samples were excised during corrective heart operations. Thymic TCR repertoires of unrelated people reportedly overlapped highly.

Sequencing input: thymocytes. The rearrangement links TRBV6-4 to TRBJ2-1; D remains ambiguous. The sequence was collected from a girl less than two years old with a congenital heart defect. The CDR3 DNA follows: TGTGCCAGCAGTGACTCGAGGCCTAGCTCCTACAATGAGCAGTTCTTC. Translating it yields CASSDSRPSSYNEQFF.